One sample yielded the 28 T cell receptor beta chains listed below, sequenced in a study of blood T cell repertoires in COVID-19. Profiling relied on immunoSEQ multiplex PCR, and the TCRdb table lists in-frame clones only, not all of them. This table holds around 200,000 clones, roughly nine tenths found once. The material sequenced was peripheral blood. These receptor sequences come from a man aged 70 or older with active or convalescent COVID-19.

J is TRBJ2-1 and V is TRBV9; 9 bases fit TRBD1. Trimming cost V 3 bases and J 6 bases; bases outside gene matches: 10. Germline CDR1 is SGDLS and CDR2 is YYNGEE. The CDR3 runs to 16 residues. The CDR3 spells CASSAGGTGLFNEQFF. CDR3 nucleotides: TGTGCCAGCAGCGCAGGGGGGACAGGGTTGTTCAATGAGCAGTTCTTC.

In DNA, the CDR3 is TGTGCCAGCAGCTCGGGGACTAGCGGGCAATACGGGGAGCTGTTTTTT. This translates into CASSSGTSGQYGELFF. The rearrangement links TRBV5-4 to TRBJ2-2, with 12 positions matching TRBD2. The J segment lost 7 bases and the V segment lost 3 bases, leaving 7 bases of the junction unmatched. The CDR3 consists of 16 residues. Looked up from germline, CDR1 is SGHNT and CDR2 is YYREEE (reference sequence).

This clone is a singleton in its sample. The chain joins TRBV15 to TRBJ1-2; D uncertain. Germline V gives CDR1 LNHNV, CDR2 YYDKDF (reference sequence). CDR3 length equals 16 residues. The ends were cut back, 0 bases at V and 3 bases at J, with 14 bases in the middle. The DNA of the CDR3 is TGTGCCACCAGCAGAGACTTTGGCGGGCGGGACTATGGCTACACCTTC. Residues: CATSRDFGGRDYGYTF.

The chain combines TRBV24-1 with TRBJ2-3; D is unresolved. The CDR3 consists of 15 residues. Trimming cost V 6 bases and J 0 bases, with 12 bases left between them. Germline CDR1 KGHDR, CDR2 SFDVKD. CDR3 DNA: TGTGCCACCAGTCCGCCTCTGACTAGCACAGATACGCAGTATTTT. Encoded protein: CATSPPLTSTDTQYF.

The rearrangement links TRBV29-1 to TRBJ2-2; 9 nucleotides align to TRBD2. Germline V CDR1 and CDR2: SQVTM, ANQGSEA. Unmatched junction bases numbered 4, after V lost 5 bases and J lost 3 bases. This CDR3 contains 14 residues. CDR3 DNA: TGCAGCGTTATGCGGGAGGGCCACACCGGGGAGCTGTTTTTT. Protein sequence: CSVMREGHTGELFF.

The rearrangement links TRBV6-2 or TRBV6-3 to TRBJ1-5; TRBD1 matches at 9 bases. Germline V gene lookup returns CDR1 MNHEY and CDR2 SVGEGT. After removal of 5 bases from V and 2 bases from J, the junction contained 16 bases not matched to a gene. The CDR3 runs 19 residues. The DNA of the CDR3 is TGTGCCAGCAGTAACCGGTTCGGGACAGGGAATAATCGCAATCAGCCCCAGCATTTT. This sequence encodes CASSNRFGTGNNRNQPQHF.

The table lists this clone with a count of one. The gene calls are TRBV5-6 and TRBJ2-3; D is possibly TRBD1 (6 bases). This CDR3 spans 15 amino acids. Deletions cut 4 bases from V and 3 bases from J, with 15 bases between. Germline lookup yields CDR1 SGHDT and CDR2 YYEEEE. CDR3 DNA: TGTGCCAGCAGCCCCCTACAGGGTACGACAGATACGCAGTATTTT. As protein: CASSPLQGTTDTQYF.

The V and J genes are TRBV7-9 and TRBJ2-7; 7 bases are a match to TRBD2. There are 15 residues in the CDR3. The V and J ends lost 6 bases and 4 bases, in that order; junction bases with no gene match: 12. From germline, CDR1 is SEHNR and CDR2 FQNEAQ (reference sequence). The DNA for the CDR3 is TGTGCCAGCAGTCGCACTAGCGCGGGAGAATACGAGCAGTACTTC. Translated: CASSRTSAGEYEQYF.

The V call is TRBV9, the J call TRBJ2-1; the match to TRBD2 covers 8 bases. The ends lost 4 bases at V and 4 bases at J; junction bases unmatched: 16. Per the germline V gene, CDR1 is SGDLS and CDR2 is YYNGEE. The CDR3 has 18 residues. As DNA, the CDR3 is TGTGCCAGCAGCTCCACCAGGTCATTAGCGGGACTATACAATGAGCAGTTCTTC. Translated, it gives CASSSTRSLAGLYNEQFF. The full variable domain, rest sourced from reference TRBV9 and TRBJ2-1, is DSGVTQTPKHLITATGQRVTLRCSPRSGDLSVYWYQQSLDQGLQFLIQYYNGEERAKGNILERFSAQQFPDLHSELNLSSLELGDSALYFCASSSTRSLAGLYNEQFFGPGTRLTVL.

This chain connects TRBV7-9 to TRBJ1-1; 7 bases line up with TRBD1. CDR3 length: 12 amino acids. Germline CDR1 reads SEHNR; CDR2 reads FQNEAQ (reference sequence). V was clipped by 2 bases and J by 12 bases; unmatched bases: 6. The DNA of the CDR3 is TGTGCCAGCAGCTTACGATCAGGGGGGACTTTCTTT. This codes for CASSLRSGGTFF.

The rearrangement uses TRBV6-6 and TRBJ1-5, with TRBD1 identical over 9 bases. The CDR3 loop spans 16 amino acids. In germline, CDR1 is MNHNY, CDR2 SVGAGI (reference sequence). J was trimmed by 2 bases and V by 2 bases; bases with no gene match: 4. CDR3 protein: CASSYLRTGGNQPQHF. The CDR3 DNA follows: TGTGCCAGCAGTTACCTTAGGACAGGGGGCAATCAGCCCCAGCATTTT.

The chain recombines TRBV6-5 with TRBJ1-1, with unresolved D. The CDR3 contains 14 residues. Germline V gene lookup returns CDR1 MNHEY and CDR2 SVGAGI. Trimming cost V 6 bases and J 4 bases, with 15 bases left between them. The DNA of the CDR3 is TGTGCCAGCAGCCAAACAGCAATGACCACTGAAGCTTTCTTT. This translates into CASSQTAMTTEAFF.

V usage is TRBV4-3 and J usage is TRBJ1-2, with 11 bases that match TRBD1. CDR3 length equals 14 residues. V was clipped by 4 bases and J by 6 bases; unmatched bases: 4. The germline V gene has CDR1 LGHNA and CDR2 YSLEER. CDR3 protein: CASSRDRGYNGYTF. Written as DNA, the CDR3 is TGCGCCAGCAGCCGGGACAGGGGGTATAATGGCTACACCTTC.

This sequence joins TRBV12-3 or TRBV12-4 and TRBJ2-1; D remains ambiguous. V lost 4 bases and J 3 bases, leaving 7 bases between the germline ends. This CDR3 spans 13 amino acids. CDR3 nucleotides: TGTGCCAGCAGTTGGTCGGGCTACAATGAGCAGTTCTTC. Its protein product is CASSWSGYNEQFF.

Of note for this clone: The same CDR3 arises from other DNA sequences in this sample as well. The rearrangement uses TRBV18 and TRBJ2-2; 7 bases map to TRBD2. The V gene's germline CDR1 is KGHSH and CDR2 LQKENI. The V gene end was trimmed by 6 bases and the J gene end by 5 bases; junction bases not matched to a gene: 3. This CDR3 region has 13 residues. CDR3 in DNA: TGTGCCAGCTCGCCGCGGGGGACCGGGGAGCTGTTTTTT. This codes for CASSPRGTGELFF.

The rearrangement uses TRBV7-2 and TRBJ2-7; TRBD1 might be the D (5 bases). V was clipped by 5 bases and J by 5 bases, with 19 bases between them. The CDR3 runs 15 residues. Germline V CDR1 and CDR2: SGHTA, FQGNSA. CDR3: CASSLQGRAVNEQYF. The DNA for the CDR3 is TGTGCCAGCAGCCTCCAGGGCAGGGCTGTCAACGAGCAGTACTTC. Combining the CDR3 with reference TRBV7-2 and TRBJ2-7 gives the whole variable domain GAGVSQSPSNKVTEKGKDVELRCDPISGHTALYWYRQSLGQGLEFLIYFQGNSAPDKSGLPSDRFSAERTGGSVSTLTIQRTQQEDSAVYLCASSLQGRAVNEQYFGPGTRLTVT.

This chain connects TRBV2 to TRBJ2-5; 8 nucleotides match TRBD2. The CDR3 loop spans 15 amino acids. The trim removed 4 bases at V and 2 bases at J, leaving 6 bases unmatched. Per germline, CDR1 SNHLY and CDR2 FYNNEI. In nucleotides, the CDR3 is TGTGCCAGCAGTGGTCTAGCGGGCGCGCAAGAGACCCAGTACTTC. This translates into CASSGLAGAQETQYF.

This chain connects TRBV11-2 to TRBJ2-7, with D perhaps matching TRBD1 (6 bases). The V gene lost 4 bases and the J gene lost 10 bases, with 8 bases spanning the gap. Germline CDR1 SGHAT, CDR2 FQNNGV. The CDR3 runs 10 residues. For the CDR3, the DNA is TGTGCCAGCAGCTCCAGGGGACAGTACTTC. Its protein is CASSSRGQYF. Full variable domain (outside the CDR3, taken from reference TRBV11-2 and TRBJ2-7): EAGVAQSPRYKIIEKRQSVAFWCNPISGHATLYWYQQILGQGPKLLIQFQNNGVVDDSQLPKDRFSAERLKGVDSTLKIQPAKLEDSAVYLCASSSRGQYFGPGTRLTVT.

This chain uses TRBV18 with TRBJ1-4; D not certain. The V end was cut by 3 bases, the J end by 10 bases, with 12 bases between. Germline CDR1 is KGHSH and CDR2 is LQKENI. This CDR3 spans 13 amino acids. CDR3 sequence (DNA): TGTGCCAGCTCACCCCCCGAAGCGGGAAAACTGTTTTTT. This translates into CASSPPEAGKLFF.

The chain carries TRBV12-3 or TRBV12-4 and TRBJ1-2, with D perhaps TRBD1 (6 bases). The V end was cut by 3 bases, the J end by 8 bases, with 10 bases between. This CDR3 contains 12 residues. Here the CDR3 reads CASSLGQVGYTF. The CDR3 nucleotides read TGTGCCAGCAGTTTGGGACAAGTCGGCTACACCTTC.

This clone was seen a handful of times. V is TRBV18 and J is TRBJ1-2; 9 bases match TRBD1. CDR1 and CDR2 (germline): KGHSH, LQKENI. The CDR3 extends over 14 amino acids. Losses at the gene ends were 6 bases for V and 2 bases for J; bases not matched to a gene: 4. The CDR3: CASSSGQGNYGYTF. CDR3 coding DNA: TGTGCCAGCTCCTCAGGACAGGGGAACTATGGCTACACCTTC. Complete variable domain (other parts from reference TRBV18 and TRBJ1-2): NAGVMQNPRHLVRRRGQEARLRCSPMKGHSHVYWYRQLPEEGLKFMVYLQKENIIDESGMPKERFSAEFPKEGPSILRIQQVVRGDSAAYFCASSSGQGNYGYTFGSGTRLTVV.

The rearrangement uses TRBV10-3 and TRBJ1-5; D unclear. Germline lookup yields CDR1 ENHRY and CDR2 SYGVKD. With 4 bases removed from V and 2 bases from J, the gap between germline ends came to 9 bases. This CDR3 has 14 residues. CDR3 sequence reads: CAISGPGGNQPQHF. CDR3 bases: TGTGCCATCAGTGGGCCCGGAGGCAATCAGCCCCAGCATTTT.

The CDR3 sequence: CASRPTGGSYNEQFF. CDR3 DNA sequence: TGTGCCAGCAGGCCGACGGGGGGCTCCTACAATGAGCAGTTCTTC. The chain recombines TRBV27 with TRBJ2-1, with 7 bases that match TRBD2. Trimming removed 6 bases from V and 0 bases from J; junction bases left unmatched: 5. This CDR3 comprises 15 residues. Germline V gene lookup returns CDR1 MNHEY and CDR2 SMNVEV (reference sequence).

This clone was seen a handful of times. The chain combines TRBV28 with TRBJ2-7; possibly TRBD2 for D (6 bases). The germline V gene has CDR1 MDHEN and CDR2 SYDVKM. Trimming cost V 0 bases and J 4 bases, with 16 bases left between them. The length of the CDR3 is 16 residues. The CDR3, as DNA: TGTGCCAGCAGTTTATGGGGGTCGGGAGAGTGGTACGAGCAGTACTTC. Residues: CASSLWGSGEWYEQYF.

V is TRBV27 and J is TRBJ2-6, with D possibly matching TRBD1 (6 bases). Germline V gene data show CDR1 as MNHEY and CDR2 as SMNVEV (reference sequence). This CDR3 is built from 16 residues. V was trimmed by 5 bases and J by 1 base, leaving 12 bases between them. The CDR3 DNA is TGTGCCAGCAGTCCAGGGACATCGTCTGGGGCCAACGTCCTGACTTTC. This gives the protein CASSPGTSSGANVLTF.

This clone was detected only once. The V gene is TRBV7-2, the J gene TRBJ2-5; D call uncertain. Trimming cost V 2 bases and J 2 bases, with 9 bases left between them. The CDR3 is made up of 14 amino acids. CDR1 is SGHTA, CDR2 FQGNSA, per germline. CDR3 sequence reads: CASSLMPGQETQYF. CDR3 nucleotide sequence: TGTGCCAGCAGCTTAATGCCAGGACAAGAGACCCAGTACTTC.

This clone has ten or more counts. The CDR3 protein is CAWSGGQNSNQPQHF. For the CDR3, the DNA is TGTGCCTGGAGCGGAGGACAGAATAGCAATCAGCCCCAGCATTTT. The rearrangement links TRBV30 to TRBJ1-5, with D perhaps matching TRBD1 (6 bases). V was shortened by 3 bases and J by 0 bases, with 12 bases between the two germline ends. In germline, CDR1 is GTSNPN, CDR2 SVGIG (reference sequence). This CDR3 comprises 15 residues. Full variable domain (outside the CDR3, taken from reference TRBV30 and TRBJ1-5): SQTIHQWPATLVQPVGSPLSLECTVEGTSNPNLYWYRQAAGRGLQLLFYSVGIGQISSEVPQNLSASRPQDRQFILSSKKLLLSDSGFYLCAWSGGQNSNQPQHFGDGTRLSIL.

V and J are TRBV5-8 and TRBJ2-7, with D perhaps TRBD2 (6 bases). Germline V gene sequence: CDR1 SGHTS, CDR2 YDEGEE. This CDR3 is built from 15 residues. V shed 1 base and J shed 7 bases, with 18 bases lying between them. CDR3 nucleotide sequence: TGTGCCAGCAGCTTGAGAGACGGACTACTGGGGGAGCAGTACTTC. Its translation: CASSLRDGLLGEQYF.